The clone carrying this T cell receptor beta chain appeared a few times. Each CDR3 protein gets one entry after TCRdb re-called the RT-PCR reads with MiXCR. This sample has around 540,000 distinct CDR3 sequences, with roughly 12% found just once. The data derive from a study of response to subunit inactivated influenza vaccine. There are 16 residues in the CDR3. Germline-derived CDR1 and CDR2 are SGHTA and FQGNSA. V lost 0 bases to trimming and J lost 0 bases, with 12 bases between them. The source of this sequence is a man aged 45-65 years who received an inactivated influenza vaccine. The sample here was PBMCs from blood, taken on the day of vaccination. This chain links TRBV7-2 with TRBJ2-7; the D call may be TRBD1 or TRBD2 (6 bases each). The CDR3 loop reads CASSLAGAGFSYEQYF. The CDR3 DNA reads TGTGCCAGCAGCTTAGCGGGGGCGGGGTTCTCCTACGAGCAGTACTTC. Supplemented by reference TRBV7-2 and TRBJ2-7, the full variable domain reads GAGVSQSPSNKVTEKGKDVELRCDPISGHTALYWYRQSLGQGLEFLIYFQGNSAPDKSGLPSDRFSAERTGGSVSTLTIQRTQQEDSAVYLCASSLAGAGFSYEQYFGPGTRLTVT.